Each of the 3 T cell receptor beta chains below was sequenced from the same sample in a study of T cells after yellow fever vaccination (dated by TCRdb to the late 2010s). The intended sense of this specimen's treatment or condition label: live attenuated yellow fever vaccine strain. The protocol used for the library was 5' RACE. The reads were generated on an Illumina HiSeq 2500. TCRdb redid the processing of the public reads, applying fastp at Q25 and MiXCR, and retained in-frame beta chains. Every distinct CDR3 protein forms one entry, paired with its most common genes and DNA. The sample table records a few hundred thousand distinct CDR3 sequences; under 25% of these occur just once. In total, the top ten clones hold approximately 14% of the sample. Material: PBMCs, obtained 15 days after the yellow fever booster vaccination. The receptors were sampled from a man under 40 who received the YFV17D yellow fever vaccine.

The chain uses TRBV4-3 and TRBJ2-3; D perhaps matches TRBD1 (6 bases). The CDR3 has 15 amino acids. Per germline, CDR1 LGHNA and CDR2 YSLEER. Trimming took 4 bases from V and 2 from J, leaving 13 bases between them. CDR3 in amino acids: CASSLRDIFTDTQYF. CDR3 sequence (DNA): TGCGCCAGCAGCCTCCGGGACATTTTCACAGATACGCAGTATTTT.

This clonotype was seen only a few times. The chain carries TRBV9 and TRBJ2-7; D gene uncertain. The CDR3 totals 15 residues. Germline V gene data show CDR1 as SGDLS and CDR2 as YYNGEE. Trimming cost V 0 bases and J 6 bases, with 16 bases left between them. CDR3 DNA: TGTGCCAGCAGCGTAGATCCAGCGATATCTTCCGAGCAGTACTTC. It encodes CASSVDPAISSEQYF.

This clonotype was seen only a few times. V gene TRBV6-2 or TRBV6-3 combines with J gene TRBJ1-2; weak D call: TRBD1 (5 bases). The CDR3 sequence is 14 residues long. Trimming shortened V by 0 bases and J by 4 bases, and 9 bases separated the two germline ends. Looked up from germline, CDR1 is MNHEY and CDR2 is SVGEGT. The CDR3 sequence is CASSYSSGTYGYTF. CDR3 bases: TGTGCCAGCAGTTACTCTTCGGGGACCTATGGCTACACCTTC.